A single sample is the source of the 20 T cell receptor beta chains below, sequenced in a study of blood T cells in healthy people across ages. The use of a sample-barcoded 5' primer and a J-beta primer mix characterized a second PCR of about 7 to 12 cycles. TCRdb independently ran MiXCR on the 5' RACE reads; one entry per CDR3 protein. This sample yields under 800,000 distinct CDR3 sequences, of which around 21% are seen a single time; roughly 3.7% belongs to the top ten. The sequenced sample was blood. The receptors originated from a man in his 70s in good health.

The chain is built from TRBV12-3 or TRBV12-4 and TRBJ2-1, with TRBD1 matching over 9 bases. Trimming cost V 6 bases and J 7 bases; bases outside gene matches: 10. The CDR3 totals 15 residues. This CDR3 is CASSLTGTGKNEQFF. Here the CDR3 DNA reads TGTGCCAGCAGCCTAACAGGGACAGGGAAGAATGAGCAGTTCTTC.

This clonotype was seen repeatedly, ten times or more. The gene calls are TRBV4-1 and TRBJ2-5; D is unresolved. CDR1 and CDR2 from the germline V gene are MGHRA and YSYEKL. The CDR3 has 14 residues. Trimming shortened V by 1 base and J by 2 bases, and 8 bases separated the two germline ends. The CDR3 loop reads CASSQALRQETQYF. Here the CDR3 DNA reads TGCGCCAGCAGCCAAGCATTGCGGCAAGAGACCCAGTACTTC.

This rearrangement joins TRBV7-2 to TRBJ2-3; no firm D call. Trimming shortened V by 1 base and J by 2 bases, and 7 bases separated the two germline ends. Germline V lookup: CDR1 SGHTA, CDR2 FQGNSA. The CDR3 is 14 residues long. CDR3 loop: CASSLGFTTDTQYF. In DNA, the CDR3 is TGTGCCAGCAGCTTAGGCTTTACCACAGATACGCAGTATTTT.

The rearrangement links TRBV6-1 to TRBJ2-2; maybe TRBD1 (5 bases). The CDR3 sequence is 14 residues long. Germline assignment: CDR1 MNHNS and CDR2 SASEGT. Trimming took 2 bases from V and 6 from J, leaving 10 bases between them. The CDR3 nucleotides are TGTGCCAGCAGTGAATTGGACATAGCCGGGGAGCTGTTTTTT. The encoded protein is CASSELDIAGELFF.

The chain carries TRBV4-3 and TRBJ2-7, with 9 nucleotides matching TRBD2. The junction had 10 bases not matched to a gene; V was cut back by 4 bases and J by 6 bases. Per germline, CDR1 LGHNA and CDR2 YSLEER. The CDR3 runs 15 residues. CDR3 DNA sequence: TGCGCCAGCAGCCCCCGAATAGAGACTAGCGGCGAGCAGTACTTC. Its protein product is CASSPRIETSGEQYF.

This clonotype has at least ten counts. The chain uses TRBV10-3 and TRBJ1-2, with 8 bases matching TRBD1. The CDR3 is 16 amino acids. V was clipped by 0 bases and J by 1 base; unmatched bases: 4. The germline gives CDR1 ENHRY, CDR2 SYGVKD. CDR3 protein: CAISESRTGGNYGYTF. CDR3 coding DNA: TGTGCCATCAGTGAGTCGAGAACAGGGGGTAACTATGGCTACACCTTC.

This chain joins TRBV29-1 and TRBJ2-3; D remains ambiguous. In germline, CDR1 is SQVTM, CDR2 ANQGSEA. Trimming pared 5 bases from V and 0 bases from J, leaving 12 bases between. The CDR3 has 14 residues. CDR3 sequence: CSVPQGGSTDTQYF. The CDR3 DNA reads TGCAGCGTTCCCCAAGGCGGTAGCACAGATACGCAGTATTTT.

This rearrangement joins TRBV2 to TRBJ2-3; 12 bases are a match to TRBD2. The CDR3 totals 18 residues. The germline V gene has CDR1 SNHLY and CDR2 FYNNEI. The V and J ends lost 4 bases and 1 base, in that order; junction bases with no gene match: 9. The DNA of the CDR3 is TGTGCCAGCAGTGGAGAAGGACTAGCGGGGTTGGGCACAGATACGCAGTATTTT. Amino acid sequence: CASSGEGLAGLGTDTQYF.

The CDR3 is CASSLGSSGITYEQYF. The CDR3 DNA sequence: TGCGCCAGCAGCTTGGGGTCTAGCGGGATCACCTACGAGCAGTACTTC. V usage is TRBV5-1 and J usage is TRBJ2-7, with TRBD2 matching 9 bases. The junction had 6 bases not matched to a gene; V was cut back by 0 bases and J by 2 bases. The CDR3 sequence is 16 residues long. The germline gives CDR1 SGHRS, CDR2 YFSETQ. The full variable domain, completed using reference TRBV5-1 and TRBJ2-7, is KAGVTQTPRYLIKTRGQQVTLSCSPISGHRSVSWYQQTPGQGLQFLFEYFSETQRNKGNFPGRFSGRQFSNSRSEMNVSTLELGDSALYLCASSLGSSGITYEQYFGPGTRLTVT.

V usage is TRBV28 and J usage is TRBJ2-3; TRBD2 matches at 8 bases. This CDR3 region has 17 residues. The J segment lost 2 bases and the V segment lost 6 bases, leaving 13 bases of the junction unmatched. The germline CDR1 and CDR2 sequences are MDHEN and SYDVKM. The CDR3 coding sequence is TGTGCCAGCAGGTTCCAGTGGGCGGGAGGAAACACAGATACGCAGTATTTT. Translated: CASRFQWAGGNTDTQYF.

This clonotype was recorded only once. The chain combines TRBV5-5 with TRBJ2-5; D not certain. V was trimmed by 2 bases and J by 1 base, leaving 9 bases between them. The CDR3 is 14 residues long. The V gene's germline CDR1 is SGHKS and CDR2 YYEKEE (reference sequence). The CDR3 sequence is CASSLQNPQETQYF. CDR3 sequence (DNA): TGTGCCAGCAGCTTACAGAACCCCCAAGAGACCCAGTACTTC.

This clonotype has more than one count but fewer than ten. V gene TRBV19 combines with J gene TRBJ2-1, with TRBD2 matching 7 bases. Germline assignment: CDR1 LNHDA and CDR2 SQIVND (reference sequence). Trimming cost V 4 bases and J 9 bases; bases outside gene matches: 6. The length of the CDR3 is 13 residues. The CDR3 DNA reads TGTGCCAGTAGTACCGGACTAGGGCTTGAGCAGTTCTTC. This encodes CASSTGLGLEQFF.

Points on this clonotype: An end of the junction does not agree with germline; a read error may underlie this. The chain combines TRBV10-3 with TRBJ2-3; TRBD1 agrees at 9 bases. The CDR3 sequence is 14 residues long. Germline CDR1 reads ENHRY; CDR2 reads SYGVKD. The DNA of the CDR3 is TGTGCCATCAGTGATGGGGACAGGGCGGATACACAGTATTTT. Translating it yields CAISDGDRADTQYF.

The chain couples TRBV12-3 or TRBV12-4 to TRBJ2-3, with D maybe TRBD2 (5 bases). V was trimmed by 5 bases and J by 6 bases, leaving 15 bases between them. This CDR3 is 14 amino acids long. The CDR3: CASSPRGSYDTQYF. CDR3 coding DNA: TGTGCCAGCAGTCCGAGAGGGAGTTACGATACGCAGTATTTT.

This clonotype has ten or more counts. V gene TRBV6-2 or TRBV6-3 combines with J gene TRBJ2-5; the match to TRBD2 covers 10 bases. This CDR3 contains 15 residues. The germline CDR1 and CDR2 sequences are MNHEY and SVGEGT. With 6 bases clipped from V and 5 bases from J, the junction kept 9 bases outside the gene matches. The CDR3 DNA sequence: TGTGCCAGCAGCCAACTAGCGGGACGGCTGGAGACCCAGTACTTC. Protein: CASSQLAGRLETQYF.

The CDR3 DNA reads TGCAGCGTTGAGACACCCCGGGGAGGGTACAATGAGCAGTTCTTC. The encoded protein is CSVETPRGGYNEQFF. The gene calls are TRBV29-1 and TRBJ2-1; 7 bases map to TRBD2. Germline V gene lookup returns CDR1 SQVTM and CDR2 ANQGSEA. V gave up 3 bases and J gave up 4 bases; unmatched junction bases: 9. This CDR3 region has 15 residues.

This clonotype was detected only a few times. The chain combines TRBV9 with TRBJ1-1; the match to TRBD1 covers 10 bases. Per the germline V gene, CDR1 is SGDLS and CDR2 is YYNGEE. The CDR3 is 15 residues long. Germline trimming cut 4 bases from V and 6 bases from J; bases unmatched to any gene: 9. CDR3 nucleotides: TGTGCCAGCAGCTCCCCAGACAGGGGGCTGGCTGAAGCTTTCTTT. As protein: CASSSPDRGLAEAFF.

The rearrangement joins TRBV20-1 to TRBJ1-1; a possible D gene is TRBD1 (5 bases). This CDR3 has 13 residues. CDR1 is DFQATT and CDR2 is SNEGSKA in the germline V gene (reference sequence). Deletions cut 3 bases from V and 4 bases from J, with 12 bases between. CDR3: CSASSWGGTEAFF. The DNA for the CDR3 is TGCAGTGCTAGTAGCTGGGGGGGCACTGAAGCTTTCTTT.

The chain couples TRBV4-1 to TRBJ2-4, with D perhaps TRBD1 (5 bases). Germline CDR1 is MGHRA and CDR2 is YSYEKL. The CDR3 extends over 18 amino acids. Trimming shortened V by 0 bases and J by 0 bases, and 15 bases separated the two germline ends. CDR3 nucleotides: TGCGCCAGCAGCCAAGATAAAGGGGTATCACTAGCCAAAAACATTCAGTACTTC. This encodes CASSQDKGVSLAKNIQYF.

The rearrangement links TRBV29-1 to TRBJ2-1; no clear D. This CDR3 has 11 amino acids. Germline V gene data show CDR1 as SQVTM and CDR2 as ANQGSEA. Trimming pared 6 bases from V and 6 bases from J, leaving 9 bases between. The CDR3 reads CSVINFNEQFF. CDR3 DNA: TGCAGCGTCATTAACTTCAATGAGCAGTTCTTC.